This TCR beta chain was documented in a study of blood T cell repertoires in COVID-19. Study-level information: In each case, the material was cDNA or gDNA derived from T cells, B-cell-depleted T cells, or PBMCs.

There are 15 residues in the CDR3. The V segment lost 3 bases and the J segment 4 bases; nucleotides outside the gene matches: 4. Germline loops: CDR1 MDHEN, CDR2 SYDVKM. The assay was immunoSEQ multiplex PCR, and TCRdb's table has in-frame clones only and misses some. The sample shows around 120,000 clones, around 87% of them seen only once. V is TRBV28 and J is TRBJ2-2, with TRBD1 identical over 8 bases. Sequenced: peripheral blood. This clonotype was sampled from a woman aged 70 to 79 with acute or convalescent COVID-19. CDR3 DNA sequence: TGTGCCAGCAGTTTGGGACAGGCCGTCACCGGGGAGCTGTTTTTT. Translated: CASSLGQAVTGELFF.